This TCR beta chain comes out of a study of early T cells in non-severe SARS-CoV-2 infection. TCRdb re-called the 5' RACE reads through MiXCR, storing one row per CDR3 protein. The sample holds some 64,000 distinct CDR3 sequences, 9% to 10% seen once. The germline CDR1 and CDR2 sequences are DFQATT and SNEGSKA (reference sequence). The CDR3 runs 14 residues. Between the trimmed V and J ends, which lost 5 bases and 0 bases, there was a span of 13 bases. There are a few counts of this clonotype. The sequenced sample was whole blood, obtained at baseline. The gene calls are TRBV20-1 and TRBJ1-1; possibly TRBD1 for D (5 bases). The clonotype originates from an adult who was a healthcare worker with PCR-confirmed SARS-CoV-2 infection or an uninfected control (not recorded which). The CDR3 sequence is CSAEGETVNTEAFF. For the CDR3, the DNA is TGCAGTGCTGAAGGGGAAACCGTGAACACTGAAGCTTTCTTT.